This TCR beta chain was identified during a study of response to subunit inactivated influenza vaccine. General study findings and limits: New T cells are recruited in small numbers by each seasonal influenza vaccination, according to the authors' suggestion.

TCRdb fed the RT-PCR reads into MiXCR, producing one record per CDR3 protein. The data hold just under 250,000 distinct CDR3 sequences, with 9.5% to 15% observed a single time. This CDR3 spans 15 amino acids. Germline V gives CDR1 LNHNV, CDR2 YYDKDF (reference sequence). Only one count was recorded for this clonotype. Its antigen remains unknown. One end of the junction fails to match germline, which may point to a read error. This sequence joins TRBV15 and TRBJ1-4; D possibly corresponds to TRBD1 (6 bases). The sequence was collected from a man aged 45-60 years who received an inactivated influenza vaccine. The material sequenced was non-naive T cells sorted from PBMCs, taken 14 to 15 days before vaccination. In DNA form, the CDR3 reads TGTGCCACCATCAGAGAAAGGGGGGTATTAGAAAAACTGTTTTTT. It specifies CATIRERGVLEKLFF.